The 21 T cell receptor beta chains listed next were all sequenced from one sample in a study of blood T cells in healthy people across ages. The second PCR ran about 6 to 11 cycles with a sample-barcoded 5' primer and J-beta primers. In TCRdb, the 5' RACE reads were re-called with MiXCR into one record per CDR3 protein. Of around 940,000 distinct CDR3 sequences listed, just over 50% are singletons. What was sequenced was blood. The receptors derive from an older woman in good health.

The chain combines TRBV2 with TRBJ2-7; D is undetermined. Per germline, CDR1 SNHLY and CDR2 FYNNEI. The CDR3 runs to 14 residues. V was cut by 6 bases and J by 1 base, with 13 bases left in between. DNA for the CDR3: TGTGCCAGCAGGGTTCTTTCGGAATCCTACGAGCAGTACTTC. It codes for CASRVLSESYEQYF.

This rearrangement joins TRBV6-6 to TRBJ2-3, with 7 bases matching TRBD1. CDR3 size: 15 residues. CDR1 and CDR2 (germline): MNHNY, SVGAGI (reference sequence). V lost 4 bases, J lost 3 bases, and 7 bases stayed unmatched. CDR3 amino acids: CASSWATGPTDTQYF. The CDR3, as DNA: TGTGCCAGCAGTTGGGCGACAGGGCCGACAGATACGCAGTATTTT.

Details on this clonotype: Possible read error: a much larger clone is one base away. The chain couples TRBV28 to TRBJ2-7; D is uncertain. The CDR3 totals 14 residues. Germline-derived CDR1 and CDR2 are MDHEN and SYDVKM. This CDR3 reads CASSLQPSSYGQYF. The CDR3, as DNA: TGTGCCAGCAGTTTACAGCCGAGCTCCTACGGGCAGTACTTC.

This clonotype has only a few counts. CDR3 DNA sequence: TGTGCCAGCAATGGACGGATCAATACGCAGTATTTT. This gives the protein CASNGRINTQYF. The chain has TRBV28 and TRBJ2-3; D unresolved. Looked up from germline, CDR1 is MDHEN and CDR2 is SYDVKM. The V and J ends lost 7 bases and 7 bases respectively, with 12 bases between them. There are 12 residues in the CDR3.

In the case of this clonotype: With a much larger clone just one base away, this may be a read error. The V call is TRBV12-3 or TRBV12-4, the J call TRBJ1-5; the D gene is possibly TRBD1 (5 bases). V lost 3 bases, J lost 7 bases, and 16 bases lay in between. The CDR3 is 15 amino acids. CDR3 DNA: TGTGCCAGCAGTTTGATCCCAGGGAAAGGGCAGCCCCAGCATTTT. As protein: CASSLIPGKGQPQHF.

This clonotype occurred a few times. The gene calls are TRBV3-1 and TRBJ2-7, with 8 nucleotides matching TRBD1. The germline CDR1 and CDR2 sequences are LGHDT and YNNKEL (reference sequence). This CDR3 region has 16 residues. V was clipped by 6 bases and J by 4 bases; unmatched bases: 14. The CDR3 DNA follows: TGTGCCAGCAGGTCACAAGCCCAGGGGGCCGGGTACGAGCAGTACTTC. As protein: CASRSQAQGAGYEQYF.

This clonotype was observed a few times. V gene TRBV10-2 combines with J gene TRBJ2-5; 8 positions agree with TRBD2. Trimming at V came to 6 bases and at J to 11 bases, leaving 20 bases not matched to a gene. Germline lookup yields CDR1 WSHSY and CDR2 SAAADI. The CDR3 spans 16 residues. CDR3 in DNA: TGCGCCAGCAGGGTTAGCGGGGATGGGGGAGCCAATGAGCAGTACTTC. Protein product: CASRVSGDGGANEQYF.

The chain recombines TRBV14 with TRBJ2-7, with D possibly being TRBD2 (5 bases). Germline V gene lookup returns CDR1 SGHDN and CDR2 FVKESK. The CDR3 runs 15 residues. Deletions cut 4 bases from V and 7 bases from J, with 20 bases between. The CDR3 DNA reads as TGTGCCAGCAGCCCCTTTGGAGGCACCTACAATGAGCAGTACTTC. It yields the protein CASSPFGGTYNEQYF.

The chain recombines TRBV7-9 with TRBJ2-5; TRBD1 agrees at 10 bases. Trimming took 6 bases from V and 6 from J; bases not matched to a gene: 7. The CDR3 has 14 residues. Germline CDR1 reads SEHNR; CDR2 reads FQNEAQ (reference sequence). The CDR3 nucleotides are TGTGCCAGCAGTTTCGACAGGGGGCTGAAGACCCAGTACTTC. Encoded protein: CASSFDRGLKTQYF.

The chain uses TRBV27 and TRBJ2-5, with D possibly matching TRBD2 (7 bases). Germline CDR1 is MNHEY and CDR2 is SMNVEV (reference sequence). The CDR3 has 15 amino acids. V was trimmed by 4 bases and J by 11 bases, leaving 23 bases between them. The CDR3: CASSSRTGGSREQYF. The CDR3 DNA reads TGTGCCAGCAGTTCGAGGACGGGGGGCTCACGGGAGCAGTACTTC.

V gene TRBV20-1 combines with J gene TRBJ1-4; maybe TRBD1 (5 bases). The CDR3 contains 15 residues. Looked up from germline, CDR1 is DFQATT and CDR2 is SNEGSKA (reference sequence). Trimming cost V 3 bases and J 1 base, with 12 bases left between them. The CDR3 loop reads CSARLGGVTNEKLFF. The CDR3, as DNA: TGCAGTGCTAGGTTGGGGGGAGTAACTAATGAAAAACTGTTTTTT.

The chain employs TRBV7-9 and TRBJ1-5, with D possibly TRBD1 on 6 matching bases. CDR3 size: 15 residues. Germline loops: CDR1 SEHNR, CDR2 FQNEAQ (reference sequence). The ends were cut back, 4 bases at V and 0 bases at J, with 10 bases in the middle. The CDR3 DNA sequence: TGTGCCAGCAGCTCTGGACAGTATAGCAATCAGCCCCAGCATTTT. Amino acids: CASSSGQYSNQPQHF.

The chain uses TRBV2 and TRBJ2-7; 7 bases align to TRBD2. The V and J ends lost 5 bases and 6 bases, in that order; junction bases with no gene match: 7. Looked up from germline, CDR1 is SNHLY and CDR2 is FYNNEI. This CDR3 is built from 13 residues. The CDR3 spells CASSFAGESEQYF. DNA of the CDR3: TGTGCCAGCAGTTTCGCGGGAGAATCCGAGCAGTACTTC.

This chain joins TRBV20-1 and TRBJ2-3, with a possible D match to TRBD2 (6 bases). Germline V gives CDR1 DFQATT, CDR2 SNEGSKA (reference sequence). V was trimmed by 2 bases and J by 2 bases, leaving 14 bases between them. There are 15 residues in the CDR3. CDR3 protein: CSARRPGLYTDTQYF. In DNA, the CDR3 is TGCAGTGCTAGAAGACCGGGACTTTACACAGATACGCAGTATTTT.

J is TRBJ2-2 and V is TRBV4-1; D is ambiguous. V lost 6 bases, J lost 8 bases, and 10 bases lay in between. Germline CDR1 MGHRA, CDR2 YSYEKL. CDR3 size: 12 residues. Here the CDR3 reads CASRFVGGELFF. CDR3 in DNA: TGCGCCAGCAGATTTGTAGGGGGGGAGCTGTTTTTT.

The V and J genes are TRBV7-2 and TRBJ2-7, with D possibly called TRBD1 or TRBD2 (5 bases each). The V end was cut by 5 bases, the J end by 4 bases, with 12 bases between. Germline CDR1 SGHTA, CDR2 FQGNSA. This CDR3 has 13 amino acids. CDR3 in amino acids: CASSTQRGYEQYF. The CDR3 DNA sequence: TGTGCCAGCAGCACCCAGAGGGGTTACGAGCAGTACTTC.

The V and J genes are TRBV21-1 and TRBJ2-3; the tabulated D call, TRBD1, remains unverified against the DNA. TRBV21-1 is given as a pseudogene. The CDR3 is 13 amino acids. DNA for the CDR3: TGTGCCAGTCAGGACAGACGCACAGATACGCAGTATTTT. Amino acids: CASQDRRTDTQYF.

This clonotype was counted between two and nine times. CDR3 nucleotides: TGTGCCATCAGACCCAGACAGGGATCCACAGATACGCAGTATTTT. Its protein product is CAIRPRQGSTDTQYF. The rearrangement joins TRBV10-3 to TRBJ2-3, with TRBD1 matching 7 bases. Germline V CDR1 and CDR2: ENHRY, SYGVKD. The CDR3 extends over 15 amino acids. V dropped 6 bases and J dropped 2; count of bases not matched to a gene: 8.

The chain employs TRBV6-2 or TRBV6-3 and TRBJ2-7; 8 positions agree with TRBD1. With V trimmed by 8 bases and J by 6 bases, 9 bases remained unmatched. CDR1 is MNHEY, CDR2 SVGEGT, per germline. The length of the CDR3 is 13 residues. This CDR3 reads CASRPGQGSEQYF. In nucleotides, the CDR3 is TGTGCCAGCCGTCCCGGACAGGGTTCCGAGCAGTACTTC.

This clonotype was recorded a few times. This chain uses TRBV7-8 with TRBJ2-7; maybe TRBD1 (5 bases). Germline CDR1 and CDR2: SGHVS and FQNEAQ. This CDR3 is built from 12 residues. V was trimmed by 5 bases and J by 5 bases, leaving 10 bases between them. CDR3 protein: CASSGPGHEQYF. In DNA, the CDR3 is TGTGCCAGCAGCGGCCCAGGGCACGAGCAGTACTTC.

This clonotype was observed a single time. This chain connects TRBV27 to TRBJ1-2; D gene ambiguous. Germline CDR1 reads MNHEY; CDR2 reads SMNVEV (reference sequence). V dropped 4 bases and J dropped 3 bases, with 9 bases sitting between them. There are 13 residues in the CDR3. The chain's CDR3 is CASSSDLYYGYTF. For the CDR3, the DNA is TGTGCCAGCAGTTCGGACCTATACTATGGCTACACCTTC.